The sequence of this TCR beta chain was determined in a study of cytomegalovirus exposure and HLA in healthy donors. It was with 60 Vbeta and 13 Jbeta primers that the PCR ran. Measured with immunoSEQ multiplex PCR; TCRdb has only the in-frame clones, and not every one. The sample includes about 110,000 clones, about four fifths seen only once; the top ten take around 2.9%. Trimming took 0 bases from V and 6 from J, leaving 9 bases between them. This CDR3 spans 14 amino acids. Germline loops: CDR1 SGDLS, CDR2 YYNGEE. The sequencing sample was made of PBMCs. The V and J genes are TRBV9 and TRBJ2-2, with TRBD1 as a possible D gene (5 bases). This clonotype originated in a woman aged 60-70 years in good health and CMV-seropositive. The CDR3 nucleotides read TGTGCCAGCAGCGTAGCAGGGTTCCCCGGGGAGCTGTTTTTT. This sequence encodes CASSVAGFPGELFF.